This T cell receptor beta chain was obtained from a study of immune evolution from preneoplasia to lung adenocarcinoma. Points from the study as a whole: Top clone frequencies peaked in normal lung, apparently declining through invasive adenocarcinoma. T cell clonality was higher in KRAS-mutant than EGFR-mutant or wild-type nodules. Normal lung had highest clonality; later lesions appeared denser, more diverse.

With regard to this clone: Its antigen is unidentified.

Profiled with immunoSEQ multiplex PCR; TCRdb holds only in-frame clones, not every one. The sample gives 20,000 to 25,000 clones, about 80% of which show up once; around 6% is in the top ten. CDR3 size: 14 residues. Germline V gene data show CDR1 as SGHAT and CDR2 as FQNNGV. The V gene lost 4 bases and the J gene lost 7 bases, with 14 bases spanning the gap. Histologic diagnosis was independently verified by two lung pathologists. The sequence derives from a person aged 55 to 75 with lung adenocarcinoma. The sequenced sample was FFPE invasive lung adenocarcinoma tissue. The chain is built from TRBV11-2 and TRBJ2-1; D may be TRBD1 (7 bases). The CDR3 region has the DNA TGTGCCAGCAGCTCTACGTCAGGGGGGAATGAGCAGTTCTTC. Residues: CASSSTSGGNEQFF.